This record looks at one TCR beta chain sequence and its context. CDR3 length: 14 amino acids. After removal of 4 bases from V and 7 bases from J, the junction contained 5 bases not matched to a gene. Germline CDR1 is SGHNT and CDR2 is YYREEE (reference sequence). This record comes from a study of blood T cell repertoires in COVID-19. On the study more broadly: Material from acute and convalescent COVID-19 was sourced from the United States, Italy and Spain. Sources were T cells, B-cell-depleted T cells, or PBMCs; the material itself was cDNA or gDNA.

Original methodology: Cell counts per sample came from amplifying reference gene primers. TCRdb's table, derived via immunoSEQ multiplex PCR, lists solely in-frame clones and lacks some. V and J calls and clone size are copied from that table; D and trimming were computed from the DNA. The sample records over 85,000 clones, roughly 80% being singletons. The chain uses TRBV5-4 and TRBJ1-4; 9 bases fit TRBD1. The sample was peripheral blood. The receptor comes from a man aged 55 to 70 with active or convalescent COVID-19. The CDR3 bases are TGTGCCAGCAGCCCGGGACAGGGAGGTGAAAAACTGTTTTTT. Protein sequence: CASSPGQGGEKLFF.